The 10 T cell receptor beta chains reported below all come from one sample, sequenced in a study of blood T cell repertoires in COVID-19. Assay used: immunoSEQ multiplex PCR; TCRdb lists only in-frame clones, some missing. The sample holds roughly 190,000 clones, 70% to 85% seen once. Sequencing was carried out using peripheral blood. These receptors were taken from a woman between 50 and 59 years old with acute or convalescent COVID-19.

Here the CDR3 reads CAARTSGAYEQYF. CDR3 nucleotide sequence: TGTGCCGCCCGGACTAGCGGGGCCTACGAGCAGTACTTC. The J gene is TRBJ2-7, the V gene TRBV6-5; 12 nucleotides align to TRBD2. CDR1 and CDR2 from the germline V gene are MNHEY and SVGAGI. The length of the CDR3 is 13 residues. After removal of 11 bases from V and 2 bases from J, the junction contained 4 bases not matched to a gene.

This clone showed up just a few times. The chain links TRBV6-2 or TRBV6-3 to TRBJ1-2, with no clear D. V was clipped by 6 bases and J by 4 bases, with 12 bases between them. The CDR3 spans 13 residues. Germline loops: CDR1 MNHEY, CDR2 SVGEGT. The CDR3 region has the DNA TGTGCCAGCAGCTCCAGCGGATTCTATGGCTACACCTTC. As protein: CASSSSGFYGYTF.

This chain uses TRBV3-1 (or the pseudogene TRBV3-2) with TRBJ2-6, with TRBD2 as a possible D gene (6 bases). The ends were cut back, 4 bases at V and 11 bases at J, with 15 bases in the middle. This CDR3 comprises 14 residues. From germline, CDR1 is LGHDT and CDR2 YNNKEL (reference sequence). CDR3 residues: CASSPLMGGDVLTF. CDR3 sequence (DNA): TGTGCCAGCAGCCCCCTAATGGGAGGAGACGTCCTGACTTTC.

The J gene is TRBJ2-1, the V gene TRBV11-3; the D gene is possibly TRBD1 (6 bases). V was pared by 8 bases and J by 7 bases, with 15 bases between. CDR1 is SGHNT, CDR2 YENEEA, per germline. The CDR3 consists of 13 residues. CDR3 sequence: CASGQGWRNEQFF. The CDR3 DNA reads TGTGCCAGCGGGCAGGGGTGGAGGAATGAGCAGTTCTTC.

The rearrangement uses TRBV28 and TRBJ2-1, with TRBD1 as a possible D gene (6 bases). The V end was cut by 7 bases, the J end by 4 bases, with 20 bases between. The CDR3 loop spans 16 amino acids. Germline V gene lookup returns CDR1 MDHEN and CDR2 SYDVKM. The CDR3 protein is CASNRLQGRLYNEQFF. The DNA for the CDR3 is TGTGCCAGCAACCGGTTACAGGGCCGACTTTACAATGAGCAGTTCTTC.

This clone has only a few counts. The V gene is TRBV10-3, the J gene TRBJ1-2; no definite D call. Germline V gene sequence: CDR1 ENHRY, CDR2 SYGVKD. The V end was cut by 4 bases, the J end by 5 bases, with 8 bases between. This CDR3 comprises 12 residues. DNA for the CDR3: TGTGCCATCAGTGGCGGGCGATATGGCTACACCTTC. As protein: CAISGGRYGYTF.

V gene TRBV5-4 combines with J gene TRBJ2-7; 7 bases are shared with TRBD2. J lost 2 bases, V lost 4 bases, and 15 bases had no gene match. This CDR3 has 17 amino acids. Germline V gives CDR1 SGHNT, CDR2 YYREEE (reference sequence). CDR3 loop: CASSPGGGSPQAYEQYF. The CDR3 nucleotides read TGTGCCAGCAGCCCGGGGGGAGGGTCACCCCAGGCCTACGAGCAGTACTTC. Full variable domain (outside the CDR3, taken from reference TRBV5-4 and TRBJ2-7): ETGVTQSPTHLIKTRGQQVTLRCSSQSGHNTVSWYQQALGQGPQFIFQYYREEENGRGNFPPRFSGLQFPNYSSELNVNALELDDSALYLCASSPGGGSPQAYEQYFGPGTRLTVT.

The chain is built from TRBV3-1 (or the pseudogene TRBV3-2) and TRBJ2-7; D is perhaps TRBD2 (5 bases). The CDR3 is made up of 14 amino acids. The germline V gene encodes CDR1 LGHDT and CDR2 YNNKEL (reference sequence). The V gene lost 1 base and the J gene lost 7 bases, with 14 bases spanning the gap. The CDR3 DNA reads TGTGCCAGCAGCCAAGCGGTCCGGGGTGCGGAGCAGTACTTC. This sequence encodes CASSQAVRGAEQYF.

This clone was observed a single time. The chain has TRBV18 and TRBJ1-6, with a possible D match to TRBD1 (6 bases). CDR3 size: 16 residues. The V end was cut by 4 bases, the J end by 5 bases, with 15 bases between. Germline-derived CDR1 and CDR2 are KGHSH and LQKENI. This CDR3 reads CASSRTRDTNNSPLHF. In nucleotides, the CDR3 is TGTGCCAGCTCACGCACCCGGGACACTAATAATTCACCCCTCCACTTT.

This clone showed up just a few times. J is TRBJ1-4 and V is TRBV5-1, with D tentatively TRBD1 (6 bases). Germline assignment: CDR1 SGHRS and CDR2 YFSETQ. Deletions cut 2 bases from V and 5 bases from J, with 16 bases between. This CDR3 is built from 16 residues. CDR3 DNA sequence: TGCGCCAGCAGCTTCCTCGGACAGAGTGGGAATGAAAAACTGTTTTTT. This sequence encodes CASSFLGQSGNEKLFF.